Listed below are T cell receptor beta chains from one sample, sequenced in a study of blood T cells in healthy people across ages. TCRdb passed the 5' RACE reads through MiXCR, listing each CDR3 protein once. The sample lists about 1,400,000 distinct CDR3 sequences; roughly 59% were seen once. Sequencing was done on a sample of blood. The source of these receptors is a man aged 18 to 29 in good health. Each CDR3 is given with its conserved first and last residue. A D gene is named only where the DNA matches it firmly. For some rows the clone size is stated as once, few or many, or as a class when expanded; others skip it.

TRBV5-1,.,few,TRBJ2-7,CASSPTDNTVLYEQYF,TGCGCCAGCAGTCCGACAGACAACACCGTTCTCTACGAGCAGTACTTC
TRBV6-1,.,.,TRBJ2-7,CASSIGSWAEQYF,TGTGCCAGCAGTATAGGAAGTTGGGCCGAGCAGTACTTC
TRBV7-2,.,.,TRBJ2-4,CASSLGPRQNIQYF,TGTGCCAGCAGCTTAGGGCCCCGCCAAAACATTCAGTACTTC
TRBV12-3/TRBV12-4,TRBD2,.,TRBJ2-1,CATFLAGGYEQFF,TGTGCCACCTTCCTAGCGGGGGGGTATGAGCAGTTCTTC
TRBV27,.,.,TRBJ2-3,CASTVGTMPSTDTQYF,TGTGCCAGCACGGTAGGGACCATGCCATCCACAGATACGCAGTATTTT
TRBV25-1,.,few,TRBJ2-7,CASSLTGKPHEQYF,TGTGCCAGCAGCCTGACAGGCAAACCCCACGAGCAGTACTTC
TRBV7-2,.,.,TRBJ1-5,CASSLVGGIRQPQHF,TGTGCCAGCAGCTTAGTAGGGGGTATTCGTCAGCCCCAGCATTTT
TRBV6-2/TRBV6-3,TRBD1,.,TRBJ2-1,CASREDRGGHNEQFF,TGTGCCAGCAGGGAAGACAGGGGAGGTCACAATGAGCAGTTCTTC
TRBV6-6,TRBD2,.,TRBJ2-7,CASSYKSLAGNYEQYF,TGTGCCAGCAGTTACAAAAGCCTAGCGGGGAATTACGAGCAGTACTTC
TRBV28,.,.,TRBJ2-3,CASSLGVLGTDTQYF,TGTGCCAGCAGTTTGGGGGTCCTAGGCACAGATACGCAGTATTTT
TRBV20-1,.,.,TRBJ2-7,CSARDPQGHLVEQYF,TGCAGTGCTAGAGATCCGCAGGGCCATCTGGTCGAGCAGTACTTC
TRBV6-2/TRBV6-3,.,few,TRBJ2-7,CASSSREKLYEQYF,TGTGCCAGCAGTTCTAGGGAAAAGCTCTACGAGCAGTACTTC